These 11 T cell receptor beta chains share one sample of origin, sequenced in a study of shared clonotypes between healthy human individuals. The table came from immunoSEQ multiplex PCR; TCRdb's copy has only in-frame clones and leaves some out. This sample has more than 2,000,000 clones, with about 92% found just once. Sequenced sample: naive CD4+ T cells from PBMCs. Subset given: CD45RA+ positively selected. Receptors were obtained from a man aged 18-30 years in good health. Some clones in this sample may be carry-over from other donors' samples.

The chain is built from TRBV9 and TRBJ2-1; 7 bases align to TRBD2. J lost 8 bases, V lost 3 bases, and 14 bases had no gene match. The CDR3 covers 16 residues. CDR1 is SGDLS and CDR2 is YYNGEE in the germline V gene. The CDR3 DNA is TGTGCCAGCAGCGCAGGACCCGGACTAGATCTCGATGAGCAGTTCTTC. It encodes CASSAGPGLDLDEQFF.

The CDR3 nucleotides read TGTGCCAGCAGCTTCTGGGGAGGGCCCTCCTACAATGAGCAGTTCTTC. Residues: CASSFWGGPSYNEQFF. The chain is built from TRBV5-8 and TRBJ2-1, with 7 bases that match TRBD2. The CDR3 totals 16 residues. Looked up from germline, CDR1 is SGHTS and CDR2 is YDEGEE. With 2 bases clipped from V and 0 bases from J, the junction kept 5 bases outside the gene matches.

The rearrangement links TRBV28 to TRBJ2-7; no clear D gene. The CDR3 length is 14 residues. The germline V and J ends were trimmed by 7 bases and 2 bases, with 15 bases remaining between them. Germline CDR1 and CDR2: MDHEN and SYDVKM. The CDR3 DNA reads TGTGCCAGCATCTCCTGGGCCAGAGCCTACGAGCAGTACTTC. It specifies CASISWARAYEQYF.

CDR3 amino acids: CASSVDTVKDTQYF. The CDR3 coding sequence is TGTGCCAGCAGCGTAGACACAGTGAAAGATACGCAGTATTTT. The chain joins TRBV9 to TRBJ2-3; no clear D. The ends were cut back, 0 bases at V and 5 bases at J, with 10 bases in the middle. Looked up from germline, CDR1 is SGDLS and CDR2 is YYNGEE. This CDR3 contains 14 residues. Full variable domain (rest looked up from reference TRBV9 and TRBJ2-3): DSGVTQTPKHLITATGQRVTLRCSPRSGDLSVYWYQQSLDQGLQFLIQYYNGEERAKGNILERFSAQQFPDLHSELNLSSLELGDSALYFCASSVDTVKDTQYFGPGTRLTVL.

This clone was picked up a small number of times. The chain links TRBV7-9 to TRBJ2-5, with 11 bases that match TRBD2. The V segment lost 4 bases and the J segment 3 bases; nucleotides outside the gene matches: 1. The CDR3 is 14 residues long. Germline V gives CDR1 SEHNR, CDR2 FQNEAQ (reference sequence). CDR3 sequence reads: CASSWGLAEETQYF. Here the CDR3 DNA reads TGTGCCAGCAGCTGGGGACTAGCGGAAGAGACCCAGTACTTC. Full variable domain (remainder filled in from reference TRBV7-9 and TRBJ2-5): DTGVSQNPRHKITKRGQNVTFRCDPISEHNRLYWYRQTLGQGPEFLTYFQNEAQLEKSRLLSDRFSAERPKGSFSTLEIQRTEQGDSAMYLCASSWGLAEETQYFGPGTRLLVL.

The chain couples TRBV27 to TRBJ2-7; tentatively, D is TRBD1 or TRBD2 (6 bases each). Trimming cost V 5 bases and J 2 bases, with 13 bases left between them. The germline V gene encodes CDR1 MNHEY and CDR2 SMNVEV (reference sequence). The CDR3 is 14 residues long. The CDR3 loop reads CASSPRGRAYEQYF. In DNA, the CDR3 is TGTGCCAGCAGTCCACGGGGGCGCGCCTACGAGCAGTACTTC.

The chain joins TRBV7-9 to TRBJ1-2; tentative D call: TRBD1 (6 bases). The V gene's germline CDR1 is SEHNR and CDR2 FQNEAQ (reference sequence). The V and J ends lost 5 bases and 8 bases respectively, with 15 bases between them. The CDR3 loop spans 13 amino acids. The CDR3 coding sequence is TGTGCCAGCAGCAGGGGGGTTTTGCGCGGCTACACCTTC. Amino acid sequence: CASSRGVLRGYTF.

The rearrangement joins TRBV9 to TRBJ2-2; D gene ambiguous. In germline, CDR1 is SGDLS, CDR2 YYNGEE. With 3 bases removed from V and 8 bases from J, the gap between germline ends came to 11 bases. This CDR3 spans 13 amino acids. This CDR3 is CASSAFATGELFF. The CDR3 DNA reads as TGTGCCAGCAGCGCCTTCGCAACGGGGGAGCTGTTTTTT.

The chain carries TRBV2 and TRBJ2-1; 14 nucleotides line up with TRBD2. The germline V gene has CDR1 SNHLY and CDR2 FYNNEI. V was clipped by 9 bases and J by 4 bases; unmatched bases: 2. The CDR3 runs to 14 residues. The CDR3 coding sequence is TGTGCCAGGACTAGCGGGAGGGTGTACAATGAGCAGTTCTTC. Its protein is CARTSGRVYNEQFF.

The rearrangement uses TRBV28 and TRBJ2-1; tentative D call: TRBD2 (6 bases). The V and J ends lost 6 bases and 5 bases respectively, with 20 bases between them. Germline CDR1 reads MDHEN; CDR2 reads SYDVKM. The CDR3 has 16 amino acids. CDR3 region: CASSPGGARRHNEQFF. CDR3 bases: TGTGCCAGCAGCCCCGGCGGGGCCAGAAGGCACAATGAGCAGTTCTTC.

The V gene is TRBV28, the J gene TRBJ2-5; 7 positions agree with TRBD1. V gave up 5 bases and J gave up 6 bases; unmatched junction bases: 9. This CDR3 contains 14 residues. Germline V gene data show CDR1 as MDHEN and CDR2 as SYDVKM. The CDR3 bases are TGTGCCAGCAGTCGTCGACAGGGTGGGCAGACCCAGTACTTC. Translating it yields CASSRRQGGQTQYF. The full variable domain, rest sourced from reference TRBV28 and TRBJ2-5, is DVKVTQSSRYLVKRTGEKVFLECVQDMDHENMFWYRQDPGLGLRLIYFSYDVKMKEKGDIPEGYSVSREKKERFSLILESASTNQTSMYLCASSRRQGGQTQYFGPGTRLLVL.